A single TCR beta chain is shown here with its context. Antigen unknown. This record belongs to a study of CD8+ T cells in alopecia areata. The treatment denotes: oral pan-JAK inhibitor, 5-10 mg twice daily. Study conclusions and caveats: Scalp sample data also include resident alphabeta T cells from normal skin.

Following RNA extraction, reverse transcription yielded cDNA that acted as the sequencing template. The repertoire was sequenced with immunoSEQ multiplex PCR; TCRdb's copy has only in-frame clones and lacks some. The table lists 120,000 or so clones, 58% of them singletons, with 25% to 30% in the top ten. The TCR sequence derives from a human donor with alopecia areata. The source material was CD8+ T cells sorted from blood, sampled at week 4, from a patient treated with tofacitinib.

The CDR3 loop is CASRNIAGIGEKLFF. In DNA form, the CDR3 reads TGCGCCAGCAGAAACATAGCAGGGATCGGTGAAAAACTGTTTTTT. The chain links TRBV23-1 to TRBJ1-4; tentatively, D is TRBD1 (5 bases). TRBV23-1 is annotated as an ORF whose role is uncertain. The CDR3 is 15 residues long. Trimming took off 6 bases at V and 7 bases at J, with 18 bases between the two ends.